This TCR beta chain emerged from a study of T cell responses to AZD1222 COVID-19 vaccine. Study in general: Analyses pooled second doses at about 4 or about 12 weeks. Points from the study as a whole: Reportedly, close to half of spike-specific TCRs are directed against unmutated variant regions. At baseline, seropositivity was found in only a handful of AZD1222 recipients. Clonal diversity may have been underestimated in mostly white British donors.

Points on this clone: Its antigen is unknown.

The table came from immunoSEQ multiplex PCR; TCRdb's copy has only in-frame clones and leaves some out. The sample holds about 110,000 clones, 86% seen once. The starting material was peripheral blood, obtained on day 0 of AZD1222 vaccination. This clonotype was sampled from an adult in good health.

CDR3 in amino acids: CASSLGSVSGNTIYF. CDR3 bases: TGCGCCAGCAGCCTGGGGAGCGTCTCTGGAAACACCATATATTTT. The rearrangement joins TRBV5-1 to TRBJ1-3, with D hard to call. V gave up 4 bases and J gave up 0 bases, with 11 bases separating them. The CDR3 loop spans 15 amino acids. The V gene's germline CDR1 is SGHRS and CDR2 YFSETQ.